The next 18 T cell receptor beta chains were all read from a single sample in a study of cytotoxic CD8 clonotypes in ibrutinib-treated CLL. Assay: immunoSEQ multiplex PCR; the TCRdb copy retains only in-frame clones and omits some. The sample holds approximately 57,000 clones; around 60% are singletons and the top ten take roughly 20%. The sequenced sample was PBMCs, obtained after 24 months of ibrutinib treatment. Source of these receptors: a human donor with chronic lymphocytic leukemia.

This clone was observed at least ten times. The chain uses TRBV6-1 and TRBJ1-5; D is uncertain. The V end lost 6 bases, the J end lost 9 bases, and 12 bases lay between the germline ends. The CDR3 contains 12 residues. CDR1 and CDR2 (germline): MNHNS, SASEGT. In nucleotides, the CDR3 is TGTGCCAGCAGCTCACGAGAATGGCCCCAGCATTTT. It encodes CASSSREWPQHF.

J is TRBJ1-6 and V is TRBV5-6, with D unresolved. CDR1 and CDR2 (germline): SGHDT, YYEEEE. Trimming shortened V by 1 base and J by 9 bases, and 5 bases separated the two germline ends. There are 12 residues in the CDR3. Written as DNA, the CDR3 is TGTGCCAGCAGCTTGTGGGGTTCACCCCTCCACTTT. It yields the protein CASSLWGSPLHF.

The chain carries TRBV6-5 and TRBJ2-2; D gene uncertain. The CDR3 is 12 residues long. Germline-derived CDR1 and CDR2 are MNHEY and SVGAGI. With 8 bases removed from V and 7 bases from J, the gap between germline ends came to 11 bases. The CDR3 sequence: CASRWWGGELFF. CDR3 nucleotides: TGTGCCAGCCGATGGTGGGGCGGGGAGCTGTTTTTT.

The CDR3 sequence: CATSRDLERIREQYF. CDR3 DNA: TGTGCCACCAGCAGAGATTTGGAGCGGATCCGCGAGCAGTACTTC. This chain connects TRBV15 to TRBJ2-7, with a tentative D call TRBD2 (5 bases). Germline V gene sequence: CDR1 LNHNV, CDR2 YYDKDF (reference sequence). V was trimmed by 0 bases and J by 6 bases, leaving 15 bases between them. CDR3 length: 15 amino acids.

This clone showed up just a few times. V gene TRBV15 combines with J gene TRBJ1-1; 7 bases are shared with TRBD1. From germline, CDR1 is LNHNV and CDR2 YYDKDF (reference sequence). The CDR3 has 13 amino acids. J lost 8 bases, V lost 0 bases, and 3 bases had no gene match. CDR3: CATSRDLGGEAFF. The CDR3 DNA reads as TGTGCCACCAGCAGAGATTTAGGGGGCGAAGCTTTCTTT.

The chain recombines TRBV5-1 with TRBJ1-1; no clear D. Germline lookup yields CDR1 SGHRS and CDR2 YFSETQ. Deletions cut 5 bases from V and 4 bases from J, with 9 bases between. The CDR3 contains 12 residues. The CDR3 DNA reads TGCGCCAGCAGATTAGGGTCCACTGAAGCTTTCTTT. Translation: CASRLGSTEAFF.

This clone showed up many times. The chain carries TRBV9 and TRBJ1-1; 8 nucleotides line up with TRBD1. The CDR3 is 12 residues long. Trimming at V came to 3 bases and at J to 7 bases, leaving 2 bases not matched to a gene. CDR1 SGDLS and CDR2 YYNGEE come from the germline V gene. The CDR3 spells CASSGQGIEAFF. The DNA for the CDR3 is TGTGCCAGCAGCGGACAGGGGATTGAAGCTTTCTTT.

This clone is a singleton in its sample. V gene TRBV13 combines with J gene TRBJ2-1, with D unclear. With 5 bases removed from V and 8 bases from J, the gap between germline ends came to 19 bases. Germline V lookup: CDR1 PRHDT, CDR2 FYEKMQ (reference sequence). The CDR3 extends over 15 amino acids. CDR3 protein: CASSQTNRGGDEQFF. The CDR3 region has the DNA TGTGCCAGCAGCCAGACGAATCGAGGCGGCGATGAGCAGTTCTTC.

The chain has TRBV5-5 and TRBJ2-3; D is uncertain. V gave up 0 bases and J gave up 3 bases, with 5 bases separating them. Germline V gene data show CDR1 as SGHKS and CDR2 as YYEKEE (reference sequence). This CDR3 is built from 13 residues. The CDR3 loop is CASSLGFTDTQYF. The CDR3 region has the DNA TGTGCCAGCAGCTTGGGGTTTACAGATACGCAGTATTTT.

In this sample, this clone turned up a few times. The rearrangement links TRBV7-2 to TRBJ2-7, with TRBD2 identical over 11 bases. J was trimmed by 7 bases and V by 5 bases; bases with no gene match: 7. This CDR3 is 14 amino acids long. In germline, CDR1 is SGHTA, CDR2 FQGNSA. CDR3 bases: TGTGCCAGCAGCACGACTAGCGGGGTGGGGGAGCAGTACTTC. Protein: CASSTTSGVGEQYF.

The J gene is TRBJ1-3, the V gene TRBV2; D is undetermined. Trimming took off 8 bases at V and 4 bases at J, with 6 bases between the two ends. The length of the CDR3 is 11 residues. Germline V gene lookup returns CDR1 SNHLY and CDR2 FYNNEI. CDR3 sequence (DNA): TGTGCCAGCCGGCAAGGAAACACCATATATTTT. Translated: CASRQGNTIYF. The complete variable domain, with remaining parts taken from reference TRBV2 and TRBJ1-3, reads EPEVTQTPSHQVTQMGQEVILRCVPISNHLYFYWYRQILGQKVEFLVSFYNNEISEKSEIFDDQFSVERPDGSNFTLKIRSTKLEDSAMYFCASRQGNTIYFGEGSWLTVV.

This clone was observed a handful of times. CDR3 bases: TGTGCCAGCAGTTTATTGGAGACCCAGTACTTC. Amino acid sequence: CASSLLETQYF. J is TRBJ2-5 and V is TRBV7-8; no clear D gene. V lost 6 bases, J lost 5 bases, and 7 bases lay in between. Germline CDR1 and CDR2: SGHVS and FQNEAQ. This CDR3 has 11 residues.

The rearrangement uses TRBV2 and TRBJ2-7, with 13 nucleotides matching TRBD2. CDR1 and CDR2 (germline): SNHLY, FYNNEI. This CDR3 is 15 amino acids long. Trimming removed 3 bases from V and 7 bases from J; junction bases left unmatched: 6. The DNA for the CDR3 is TGTGCCAGCAGTGACTGGACTAGCGGGAGCCGAGAGCAGTACTTC. Translation gives CASSDWTSGSREQYF. The full variable domain, its missing parts supplied by reference TRBV2 and TRBJ2-7, is EPEVTQTPSHQVTQMGQEVILRCVPISNHLYFYWYRQILGQKVEFLVSFYNNEISEKSEIFDDQFSVERPDGSNFTLKIRSTKLEDSAMYFCASSDWTSGSREQYFGPGTRLTVT.

The gene calls are TRBV4-2 and TRBJ2-1, with 12 bases aligning to TRBD2. V was pared by 5 bases and J by 9 bases, with 8 bases of the junction left unmatched. Germline-derived CDR1 and CDR2 are LGHNA and YNFKEQ. The CDR3 is 15 residues long. CDR3 DNA: TGTGCCAGCAGCAGACTAGCGGGGGACCCCGCTGAGCAGTTCTTC. This gives the protein CASSRLAGDPAEQFF.

The genes are TRBV6-5 and TRBJ1-2, with 8 bases aligning to TRBD1. Per germline, CDR1 MNHEY and CDR2 SVGAGI. The CDR3 contains 12 residues. Trimming took 7 bases from V and 5 from J; bases not matched to a gene: 3. CDR3: CASTGGEYGYTF. In nucleotides, the CDR3 is TGTGCCAGCACAGGGGGCGAGTATGGCTACACCTTC.

This chain connects TRBV6-5 to TRBJ2-2, with a weak D call TRBD1 (6 bases). V lost 2 bases and J 4 bases, leaving 11 bases between the germline ends. This CDR3 region has 15 residues. Per germline, CDR1 MNHEY and CDR2 SVGAGI. This CDR3 reads CASSYLPGVTGELFF. In nucleotides, the CDR3 is TGTGCCAGCAGTTACCTCCCAGGGGTCACCGGGGAGCTGTTTTTT.

The chain joins TRBV4-1 to TRBJ2-3; D is undetermined. This CDR3 has 12 residues. Germline CDR1 reads MGHRA; CDR2 reads YSYEKL. Trimming left V 4 bases short and J 5 bases short, with 7 bases between. The CDR3 DNA reads as TGCGCCAGCAGCCCAAGGTTAGATACGCAGTATTTT. Translated: CASSPRLDTQYF.

This chain joins TRBV28 and TRBJ2-4; possibly TRBD1 for D (6 bases). CDR3 size: 13 residues. V lost 10 bases and J 5 bases, leaving 15 bases between the germline ends. Germline values: CDR1 MDHEN, CDR2 SYDVKM. CDR3 protein: CATRGHGENIQYF. For the CDR3, the DNA is TGTGCCACCAGGGGACACGGAGAAAACATTCAGTACTTC.